These 24 T cell receptor beta chains originate from one sample sequenced in a study of cytomegalovirus exposure and HLA in healthy donors. PCR amplification relied on 60 Vbeta primers (plus 13 Jbeta primers). Only in-frame clones appear in the TCRdb table, and some are missing; sequencing was by immunoSEQ multiplex PCR. The data hold 150,000 to 200,000 clones, with 80% to 85% observed a single time. Sequenced input: PBMCs. Source of these receptors: a man over 45 in good health and CMV-seropositive.

The chain recombines TRBV29-1 with TRBJ2-7; 13 bases line up with TRBD2. This CDR3 has 15 residues. Germline CDR1 and CDR2: SQVTM and ANQGSEA. J lost 6 bases, V lost 1 base, and 6 bases had no gene match. CDR3 DNA sequence: TGCAGCGTTGAAGGCACTAGCGGGAGGGCCTTCGAGCAGTACTTC. This encodes CSVEGTSGRAFEQYF.

The V call is TRBV27, the J call TRBJ2-7; 10 nucleotides align to TRBD1. Trimming at V came to 5 bases and at J to 6 bases, leaving 10 bases not matched to a gene. The length of the CDR3 is 15 residues. Germline V gene lookup returns CDR1 MNHEY and CDR2 SMNVEV (reference sequence). This chain's CDR3 is CASSPTSGQGREQYF. The CDR3 DNA reads as TGTGCCAGCAGTCCCACTTCGGGACAGGGGCGCGAGCAGTACTTC.

The chain has TRBV28 and TRBJ2-7; 8 bases agree with TRBD1. After removal of 5 bases from V and 6 bases from J, the junction contained 6 bases not matched to a gene. Germline loops: CDR1 MDHEN, CDR2 SYDVKM. The CDR3 loop spans 13 amino acids. The DNA of the CDR3 is TGTGCCAGCAGTCCACAGGGGGTTGGCGAGCAGTACTTC. This translates into CASSPQGVGEQYF.

The chain couples TRBV5-1 to TRBJ2-5; 9 bases line up with TRBD1. J lost 4 bases, V lost 0 bases, and 4 bases had no gene match. The CDR3 is 15 amino acids. Germline V lookup: CDR1 SGHRS, CDR2 YFSETQ. The CDR3 loop reads CASSLAGTGLETQYF. The CDR3, as DNA: TGCGCCAGCAGCTTGGCCGGGACAGGGTTAGAGACCCAGTACTTC.

V and J are TRBV6-5 and TRBJ1-6; D gene ambiguous. The CDR3 is made up of 15 amino acids. V was shortened by 6 bases and J by 0 bases, with 9 bases between the two germline ends. Germline V lookup: CDR1 MNHEY, CDR2 SVGAGI. CDR3 bases: TGTGCCAGCAGCCGCTGGAGCTCCTATAATTCACCCCTCCACTTT. Translated: CASSRWSSYNSPLHF.

The chain is built from TRBV28 and TRBJ2-7, with D maybe TRBD2 (6 bases). V dropped 1 base and J dropped 4 bases, with 26 bases sitting between them. CDR1 is MDHEN and CDR2 is SYDVKM in the germline V gene. There are 19 residues in the CDR3. The CDR3 loop is CASSLLLLGRDQGSYEQYF. CDR3 DNA sequence: TGTGCCAGCAGTTTATTGTTGCTGGGGCGGGACCAGGGTTCGTACGAGCAGTACTTC.

The rearrangement joins TRBV19 to TRBJ2-2, with D maybe TRBD2 (6 bases). The CDR3 runs 14 residues. Germline-derived CDR1 and CDR2 are LNHDA and SQIVND (reference sequence). V gave up 8 bases and J gave up 0 bases, with 10 bases separating them. CDR3 residues: CASYSGANTGELFF. CDR3 sequence (DNA): TGTGCCAGTTATAGCGGAGCGAACACCGGGGAGCTGTTTTTT.

The V gene is TRBV19, the J gene TRBJ1-2; TRBD1 matches 8 bases. The CDR3 extends over 14 amino acids. Germline V gene sequence: CDR1 LNHDA, CDR2 SQIVND (reference sequence). Trimming cost V 6 bases and J 7 bases; bases outside gene matches: 10. The CDR3 spells CASSRTGFSSGYTF. The DNA of the CDR3 is TGTGCCAGTAGCAGGACAGGGTTTTCGTCTGGCTACACCTTC.

The rearrangement joins TRBV28 to TRBJ1-6; D gene unclear. Trimming stripped 5 bases from V and 15 bases from J, with 8 bases between. CDR1 is MDHEN, CDR2 SYDVKM, per germline. The CDR3 sequence is 10 residues long. The CDR3: CASSHLRLHF. The CDR3 DNA reads as TGTGCCAGCAGTCACCTGCGCCTCCACTTT.

CDR3 in amino acids: CASSLGAGWTDTQYF. CDR3 in DNA: TGCGCCAGCAGCTTGGGCGCAGGTTGGACAGATACGCAGTATTTT. This chain uses TRBV5-1 with TRBJ2-3; D is unclear. CDR1 and CDR2 from the germline V gene are SGHRS and YFSETQ. The germline V and J ends were trimmed by 0 bases and 3 bases, with 11 bases remaining between them. The CDR3 runs to 15 residues.

The gene calls are TRBV29-1 and TRBJ2-5; no firm D call. V lost 4 bases and J 0 bases, leaving 6 bases between the germline ends. Germline CDR1 SQVTM, CDR2 ANQGSEA. CDR3 length equals 12 residues. CDR3 nucleotide sequence: TGCAGCGTTGCCCAGAACCAAGAGACCCAGTACTTC. Translating gives CSVAQNQETQYF.

The rearrangement uses TRBV6-7 and TRBJ2-3; 12 bases line up with TRBD2. TRBV6-7 qualifies as an ORF whose function is uncertain. The CDR3 has 19 residues. J was trimmed by 3 bases and V by 0 bases; bases with no gene match: 10. In DNA form, the CDR3 reads TGTGCCAGCAGTTACTCGAAAGGTCTAGCGGGGGGGCTGACAGATACGCAGTATTTT. It codes for CASSYSKGLAGGLTDTQYF.

This chain connects TRBV6-1 to TRBJ2-3; a possible D gene is TRBD2 (5 bases). This CDR3 has 11 amino acids. Germline CDR1 is MNHNS and CDR2 is SASEGT. V was pared by 6 bases and J by 6 bases, with 7 bases between. CDR3 sequence reads: CASRLVDTQYF. Written as DNA, the CDR3 is TGTGCCAGCAGACTAGTTGATACGCAGTATTTT.

The chain is built from TRBV5-4 and TRBJ2-5; D is possibly TRBD1 (6 bases). The CDR3 loop spans 14 amino acids. Trimming cost V 4 bases and J 2 bases, with 12 bases left between them. CDR1 is SGHNT, CDR2 YYREEE, per germline (reference sequence). In nucleotides, the CDR3 is TGTGCCAGCAGCGCACAGGGACGTCAAGAGACCCAGTACTTC. Residues: CASSAQGRQETQYF.

The genes are TRBV9 and TRBJ2-7; D perhaps matches TRBD2 (5 bases). Trimming removed 3 bases at V and 5 bases at J, with 12 bases between. This CDR3 has 13 residues. From germline, CDR1 is SGDLS and CDR2 YYNGEE. CDR3 nucleotides: TGTGCCAGCAGCGGGACTGGCGGAGACGAGCAGTACTTC. Amino acid sequence: CASSGTGGDEQYF.

This clone was counted a few times. J is TRBJ1-6 and V is TRBV9; the D is unclear. V dropped 4 bases and J dropped 5 bases, with 13 bases sitting between them. The CDR3 consists of 15 residues. CDR1 and CDR2 (germline): SGDLS, YYNGEE. The CDR3 nucleotides read TGTGCCAGCAGCTTCATGGACGGGGATAATTCACCCCTCCACTTT. This codes for CASSFMDGDNSPLHF.

The chain recombines TRBV25-1 with TRBJ2-1; 11 bases map to TRBD2. V was clipped by 2 bases and J by 7 bases; unmatched bases: 4. This CDR3 region has 15 residues. Per the germline V gene, CDR1 is MGHDK and CDR2 is SYGVNS. The DNA of the CDR3 is TGTGCCAGCAGTGAAATCCTAGCGGGGGGAAATGAGCAGTTCTTC. Translation gives CASSEILAGGNEQFF.

The V and J genes are TRBV7-8 and TRBJ2-7, with TRBD1 matching 8 bases. Germline V lookup: CDR1 SGHVS, CDR2 FQNEAQ. V lost 1 base to trimming and J lost 2 bases; unmatched junction nucleotides: 7. The length of the CDR3 is 16 residues. In nucleotides, the CDR3 is TGTGCCAGCAGCTTAGGTCCCGGGACAGGAGCCTACGAGCAGTACTTC. Translating it yields CASSLGPGTGAYEQYF.

The chain couples TRBV2 to TRBJ2-5; D is perhaps TRBD2 (6 bases). This CDR3 comprises 15 residues. Trimming cost V 7 bases and J 5 bases, with 20 bases left between them. Germline lookup yields CDR1 SNHLY and CDR2 FYNNEI. Written as DNA, the CDR3 is TGTGCCAGCACCCCACCGGGACTGACAAGGGAGACCCAGTACTTC. Translation gives CASTPPGLTRETQYF.

V and J are TRBV7-2 and TRBJ2-1; D is unresolved. CDR1 is SGHTA, CDR2 FQGNSA, per germline. This CDR3 has 16 residues. V shed 5 bases and J shed 1 base, with 15 bases lying between them. CDR3 in DNA: TGTGCCAGCAGCCCTCGGAATTTGAGGTCCTACAATGAGCAGTTCTTC. Translation: CASSPRNLRSYNEQFF.

The J gene is TRBJ2-7, the V gene TRBV6-1; D unresolved. V was shortened by 7 bases and J by 4 bases, with 8 bases between the two germline ends. CDR1 is MNHNS, CDR2 SASEGT, per germline. This CDR3 contains 11 residues. The CDR3 reads CASKMRYEQYF. CDR3 DNA: TGTGCCAGCAAGATGCGATACGAGCAGTACTTC.

This chain joins TRBV28 and TRBJ1-2; the match to TRBD1 covers 9 bases. Germline-derived CDR1 and CDR2 are MDHEN and SYDVKM. The CDR3 length is 14 residues. J lost 8 bases, V lost 6 bases, and 10 bases had no gene match. The CDR3 here is CASRWPGQGRGYTF. The CDR3 DNA reads TGTGCCAGCAGGTGGCCGGGACAGGGAAGGGGCTACACCTTC.

Concerning this clone itself: Other DNA sequences in this sample translate to the same CDR3. V gene TRBV5-1 combines with J gene TRBJ2-5; 10 bases line up with TRBD2. Per germline, CDR1 SGHRS and CDR2 YFSETQ. The V and J ends lost 0 bases and 1 base, in that order; junction bases with no gene match: 3. The CDR3 totals 16 residues. As DNA, the CDR3 is TGCGCCAGCAGCTTGGGGTTAGCGGGGGGCCAAGAGACCCAGTACTTC. Its translation is CASSLGLAGGQETQYF.

The CDR3 loop reads CAISESIKGDEQFF. Written as DNA, the CDR3 is TGTGCCATCAGTGAGTCGATTAAGGGGGATGAGCAGTTCTTC. The genes are TRBV10-3 and TRBJ2-1; a weak D match, TRBD1 (6 bases). V lost 0 bases and J lost 8, with 11 bases in between. The CDR3 covers 14 residues. Germline values: CDR1 ENHRY, CDR2 SYGVKD.